The clone carrying this T cell receptor (beta chain) was seen only a few times. This specimen comes from a study of patients and donors after allogeneic stem cell transplantation. MiXCR, applied by TCRdb to the RT-PCR reads, yields one record per CDR3 protein. Among roughly 940,000 distinct CDR3 sequences listed, under 20% were seen once. Germline CDR1 MNHEY, CDR2 SVGEGT. V was trimmed by 0 bases and J by 2 bases, leaving 11 bases between them. The CDR3 has 16 amino acids. The genes are TRBV6-2 or TRBV6-3 and TRBJ2-1, with D perhaps TRBD2 (7 bases). This sequence was found in a human donor who was either an allogeneic HSCT recipient or a stem cell or donor lymphocyte infusion donor (not recorded which). It is not recorded whose cells these are; they may come from a transplant donor. Sequencing was performed on blood, either unsorted or a sorted T cell fraction (not recorded which). The CDR3 protein is CASSYSERDTYNEQFF. The CDR3 DNA reads as TGTGCCAGCAGTTACTCGGAGCGGGACACCTACAATGAGCAGTTCTTC.